The 4 T cell receptor beta chains below come from one sample, sequenced in a study of blood T cell repertoires in COVID-19. Clones were sequenced by immunoSEQ multiplex PCR, and TCRdb holds only the in-frame ones, with some missing. The sample includes roughly 200,000 clones, 94% of them seen just once. The sequenced sample was peripheral blood. The origin of the receptors is a man younger than 45 with COVID-19, enrolled during active disease.

The chain is built from TRBV5-6 and TRBJ2-2, with D possibly matching TRBD1 (6 bases). Germline assignment: CDR1 SGHDT and CDR2 YYEEEE. Trimming removed 9 bases at V and 0 bases at J, with 12 bases between. There are 14 residues in the CDR3. The CDR3 sequence: CATGTGTNTGELFF. CDR3 sequence (DNA): TGTGCCACCGGAACAGGGACGAACACCGGGGAGCTGTTTTTT. The variable domain in full, completed from reference TRBV5-6 and TRBJ2-2, reads DAGVTQSPTHLIKTRGQQVTLRCSPKSGHDTVSWYQQALGQGPQFIFQYYEEEERQRGNFPDRFSGHQFPNYSSELNVNALLLGDSALYLCATGTGTNTGELFFGEGSRLTVL.

The V and J genes are TRBV30 and TRBJ1-5; D possibly corresponds to TRBD1 (6 bases). V lost 1 base and J 7 bases, leaving 11 bases between the germline ends. The germline gives CDR1 GTSNPN, CDR2 SVGIG (reference sequence). The CDR3 contains 13 residues. CDR3 amino acids: CAWSAGVEQPQHF. In DNA, the CDR3 is TGTGCCTGGAGTGCAGGGGTTGAGCAGCCCCAGCATTTT.

This rearrangement joins TRBV7-2 to TRBJ2-7, with a tentative D call TRBD1 (6 bases). CDR3 size: 13 residues. Trimming pared 5 bases from V and 6 bases from J, leaving 14 bases between. CDR1 and CDR2 from the germline V gene are SGHTA and FQGNSA. CDR3 region: CASSPHQGIEQYF. As DNA, the CDR3 is TGTGCCAGCAGCCCCCACCAGGGGATCGAGCAGTACTTC.

In this sample, this clone turned up once. This chain links TRBV12-3 or TRBV12-4 with TRBJ2-7; D is undetermined. The V end was cut by 2 bases, the J end by 2 bases, with 7 bases between. The CDR3 extends over 13 amino acids. The CDR3 loop reads CASSLFNAYEQYF. The CDR3 DNA reads TGTGCCAGCAGTTTATTTAATGCCTACGAGCAGTACTTC.